Sequencing of this TCR beta chain was carried out in a study of blood T cell repertoires in COVID-19. Study in general: Specimens from acute and convalescent COVID-19 originated in the United States, Italy and Spain. PBMCs, B-cell-depleted T cells, or T cells were the source of the cDNA or gDNA that made up the material.

Germline CDR1 is LNHDA and CDR2 is SQIVND (reference sequence). V was trimmed by 2 bases and J by 4 bases, leaving 11 bases between them. CDR3 size: 14 residues. Authors' analysis steps: Estimates of nucleated cell counts were drawn from the amplification of reference gene primers. This table comes from immunoSEQ multiplex PCR, and its TCRdb copy is limited to in-frame clones, with some not included. V and J calls plus clone size are reproduced from that table; the DNA served to infer D and trimming. The sample consists of approximately 260,000 clones, approximately 90% of them appearing once. The source is a woman aged 35 to 49 with acute or convalescent COVID-19. J is TRBJ1-2 and V is TRBV19; no definite D call. The sequenced sample consisted of peripheral blood. CDR3 sequence (DNA): TGTGCCAGTAGTATAATCCCGCAGGTCTATGGCTACACCTTC. Translation gives CASSIIPQVYGYTF.